The 14 T cell receptor beta chains below come from one sample, sequenced in a study of CD8+CD57+ T cells in acquired aplastic anemia. Selection for sequencing was limited to patients who had shown CD8+CD57+ cell expansion by flow cytometry. TCR beta VDJ and CDR3 profiles were obtained from a genomic DNA template. TCRdb independently ran MiXCR on the reads; one entry per CDR3 protein. The table lists 200,000 to 300,000 distinct CDR3 sequences, around 82% of them singletons, with about two fifths in the top ten. The source material was sorted CD4+, CD8+, or CD8+CD57+ T cells (not recorded which) from PBMCs. The receptors shown here come from a human donor with aplastic anemia.

The gene calls are TRBV7-9 and TRBJ2-3; D perhaps matches TRBD1 (6 bases). Germline-derived CDR1 and CDR2 are SEHNR and FQNEAQ (reference sequence). CDR3 length: 15 amino acids. The V and J ends lost 5 bases and 1 base respectively, with 13 bases between them. The CDR3 bases are TGTGCCAGCAGCGTAGGGGGAGCGGGCACAGATACGCAGTATTTT. Protein: CASSVGGAGTDTQYF.

A word on this clonotype: The CDR3 end shows no conserved phenylalanine or tryptophan, and so a read error is likely. The CDR3 region has the DNA TGTGCCAGCTGGAACCGGGCCACAGATACGCAGTATTGT. Protein: CASWNRATDTQYC. The J gene is TRBJ2-3, the V gene TRBV7-3; D not resolved. Germline CDR1 is SGHTA and CDR2 is FQGTGA. V was clipped by 8 bases and J by 2 bases, with 11 bases between them. The length of the CDR3 is 13 residues.

V and J are TRBV9 and TRBJ2-1; D is uncertain. Germline CDR1 SGDLS, CDR2 YYNGEE. The V end was cut by 0 bases, the J end by 8 bases, with 18 bases between. This CDR3 is built from 16 residues. The CDR3 region is CASSVGSGTRNYEQFF. CDR3 nucleotide sequence: TGTGCCAGCAGCGTAGGATCAGGTACGCGGAATTATGAGCAGTTCTTC. Together with reference TRBV9 and TRBJ2-1, the CDR3 gives the full variable domain: DSGVTQTPKHLITATGQRVTLRCSPRSGDLSVYWYQQSLDQGLQFLIQYYNGEERAKGNILERFSAQQFPDLHSELNLSSLELGDSALYFCASSVGSGTRNYEQFFGPGTRLTVL.

The V gene is TRBV5-5, the J gene TRBJ1-5, with D possibly being TRBD1 (6 bases). CDR3 length equals 15 residues. V dropped 2 bases and J dropped 7 bases, with 16 bases sitting between them. In germline, CDR1 is SGHKS, CDR2 YYEKEE (reference sequence). The CDR3: CASSLGARGGQPQHF. The CDR3 DNA sequence: TGTGCCAGCAGCTTAGGCGCCAGGGGCGGACAGCCCCAGCATTTT.

The chain is built from TRBV15 and TRBJ1-5; D unresolved. The J call is doubtful: the DNA matches TRBJ2-5 better. CDR3 length: 14 amino acids. Germline V gives CDR1 LNHNV, CDR2 YYDKDF (reference sequence). CDR3 sequence reads: CASSESYSNQTQYF. The CDR3 DNA reads as TGTGCCAGCAGTGAGTCGTATAGCAATCAGACCCAGTACTTC.

Of note for this clonotype: The junction does not match germline at one end; this may be a read error. The genes are TRBV15 and TRBJ2-7; D not resolved. The CDR3 has 14 residues. Germline CDR1 is LNHNV and CDR2 is YYDKDF (reference sequence). In DNA, the CDR3 is TGTGCCACCAGCAGAGTGAAGGAGCAAGACGACCAGTACTTC. Its translation is CATSRVKEQDDQYF.

About this clonotype: The final CDR3 position lacks the conserved phenylalanine or tryptophan, pointing to a likely read error. Because the CDR3's place on the DNA is in doubt, the DNA is left out and the CDR3 is given as listed by TCRdb. V and J are TRBV2 and TRBJ2-6; no DNA check was done on the table's D call, TRBD1. The V gene's germline CDR1 is SNHLY and CDR2 FYNNEI. Ends included, the CDR3 has 16 residues. CDR3 sequence: CASSVVGAQIRSILTH.

This clonotype is a singleton in its sample. Compared with germline, one end of the junction differs, possibly owing to a read error. This sequence joins TRBV2 and TRBJ2-7, with no clear D. The CDR3 extends over 14 amino acids. Germline CDR1 SNHLY, CDR2 FYNNEI. Here the CDR3 reads CASGPAVTDTQHFF. The DNA for the CDR3 is TGTGCCAGCGGCCCCGCGGTGACCGATACGCAGCATTTTTTC.

Turning to this clonotype: Lacking the conserved final phenylalanine or tryptophan, this CDR3 likely reflects a read error. The DNA is omitted, as the CDR3 cannot be located on it reliably, and the CDR3 follows TCRdb's listing. The V call is TRBV2, the J call TRBJ1-2. Per germline, CDR1 SNHLY and CDR2 FYNNEI. The CDR3 is 16 amino acids long, termini counted. The CDR3 is CASSGEGDANTEAFFV.

Notes on this clonotype: The junction differs from germline at one of its ends, possibly a read error. This chain joins TRBV2 and TRBJ2-3; D is possibly TRBD2 (5 bases). This CDR3 comprises 13 residues. Germline CDR1 and CDR2: SNHLY and FYNNEI. CDR3: CASSDGSAMSSSF. The CDR3 DNA is TGTGCCAGCAGCGATGGGAGCGCAATGAGCAGTTCTTTT.

This rearrangement joins TRBV20-1 to TRBJ1-6; possible D gene TRBD1, 5 bases. V was pared by 2 bases and J by 8 bases, with 10 bases between. The CDR3 length is 13 residues. Germline CDR1 is DFQATT and CDR2 is SNEGSKA (reference sequence). The CDR3 is CSARIRDDSPLHF. The CDR3, as DNA: TGCAGTGCTAGAATACGGGACGATTCACCCCTCCACTTT.

On this clonotype itself: Mismatch with germline at one junction end may stem from a read error. This chain connects TRBV2 to TRBJ2-2; D might be TRBD2 (6 bases). CDR3 length: 14 amino acids. CDR1 is SNHLY, CDR2 FYNNEI, per germline. The CDR3 DNA follows: TGTGCCAGCAGTGAAGCGCTCCCGTCCGGGGGGCTGTTTTTT. The encoded protein is CASSEALPSGGLFF.

This chain joins TRBV9 and TRBJ2-3; D perhaps matches TRBD2 (7 bases). From germline, CDR1 is SGDLS and CDR2 YYNGEE. CDR3 length: 14 amino acids. The ends were cut back, 4 bases at V and 14 bases at J, with 23 bases in the middle. In DNA, the CDR3 is TGTGCCAGCAGCTTAGGGGGAGGGAGCACTGCGACGTATTTT. This sequence encodes CASSLGGGSTATYF.

On this clonotype: A junction end diverges from the germline sequence, so it may reflect a read error. The gene calls are TRBV7-8 and TRBJ2-7; TRBD2 is a possible D gene (6 bases). This CDR3 is 14 amino acids long. Germline V gives CDR1 SGHVS, CDR2 FQNEAQ. The CDR3 here is CASSFVGGPDEQYF. The CDR3 coding sequence is TGTGCCAGCAGCTTCGTGGGAGGTCCCGATGAGCAGTATTTC.